This entry features one T cell receptor beta chain sequence. The data were obtained in a study of blood T cell repertoires in COVID-19. Study-wide context: Samples taken during acute and convalescent COVID-19 were collected in the United States, Italy and Spain.

The CDR3 covers 15 residues. From germline, CDR1 is SEHNR and CDR2 FQNEAQ (reference sequence). Between the trimmed V and J ends, which lost 5 bases and 3 bases, there was a span of 16 bases. In the authors' methods: Estimation of nucleated cell counts relied on the amplification of reference gene primers. Generated by immunoSEQ multiplex PCR, the TCRdb table keeps only in-frame clones and is missing some. The V and J calls and clone size were taken over from that table, and D and trimming were inferred from the DNA. The sample has 120,000 or so clones, 84% seen once; the top ten hold roughly an eighth.

The chain employs TRBV7-9 and TRBJ1-1, with D perhaps matching TRBD1 (6 bases). The TCR originated in a woman in her twenties or thirties who had recovered from COVID-19. The source material was peripheral blood. CDR3 bases: TGTGCCAGCAGCCAGGGGAGGGTGGGTGACACTGAAGCTTTCTTT. Protein product: CASSQGRVGDTEAFF.